This TCR beta chain is from a study of cytomegalovirus exposure and HLA in healthy donors. CDR1 is SGHDN and CDR2 is FVKESK in the germline V gene. This CDR3 has 16 residues. The V end lost 4 bases, the J end lost 5 bases, and 21 bases lay between the germline ends. PCR was performed using 60 Vbeta and 13 Jbeta primers. TCRdb's copy holds only in-frame clones and misses some; the assay was immunoSEQ multiplex PCR. The table includes about 65,000 clones, around 73% detected once. Sample: PBMCs. This TCR came from a girl under 18 in good health and CMV-seropositive. V and J are TRBV14 and TRBJ2-7; a possible D gene is TRBD2 (5 bases). The CDR3 sequence: CASSRLHNRGGDEQYF. The CDR3 nucleotides are TGTGCCAGCAGCCGATTACATAACCGGGGTGGCGACGAGCAGTACTTC. The whole variable domain, filled in from reference TRBV14 and TRBJ2-7, reads EAGVTQFPSHSVIEKGQTVTLRCDPISGHDNLYWYRRVMGKEIKFLLHFVKESKQDESGMPNNRFLAERTGGTYSTLKVQPAELEDSGVYFCASSRLHNRGGDEQYFGPGTRLTVT.